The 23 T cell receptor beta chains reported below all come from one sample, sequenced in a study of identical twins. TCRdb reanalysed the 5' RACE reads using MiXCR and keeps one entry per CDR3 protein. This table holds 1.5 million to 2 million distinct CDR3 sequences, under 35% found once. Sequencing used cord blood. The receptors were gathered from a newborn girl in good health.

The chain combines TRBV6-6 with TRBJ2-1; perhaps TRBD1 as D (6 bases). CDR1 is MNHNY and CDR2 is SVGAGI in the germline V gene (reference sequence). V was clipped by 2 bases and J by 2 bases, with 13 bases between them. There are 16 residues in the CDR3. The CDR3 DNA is TGTGCCAGCAGTTACGAGCAGGGGTTAGCCTACAATGAGCAGTTCTTC. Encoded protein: CASSYEQGLAYNEQFF.

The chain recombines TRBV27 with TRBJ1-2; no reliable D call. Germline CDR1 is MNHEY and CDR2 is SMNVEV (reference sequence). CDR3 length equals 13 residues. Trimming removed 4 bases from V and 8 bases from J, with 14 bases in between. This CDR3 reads CASSYGPLGGYTF. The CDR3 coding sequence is TGTGCCAGCAGTTATGGCCCCCTGGGGGGCTACACCTTC.

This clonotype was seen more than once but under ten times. The CDR3 DNA follows: TGTGCCAGCACCTCGACAGGGGGAAATTCACCCCTCCACTTT. Its protein product is CASTSTGGNSPLHF. The V call is TRBV25-1, the J call TRBJ1-6, with 9 bases identical to TRBD1. V dropped 7 bases and J dropped 7; count of bases not matched to a gene: 5. This CDR3 is 14 amino acids long. Germline lookup yields CDR1 MGHDK and CDR2 SYGVNS.

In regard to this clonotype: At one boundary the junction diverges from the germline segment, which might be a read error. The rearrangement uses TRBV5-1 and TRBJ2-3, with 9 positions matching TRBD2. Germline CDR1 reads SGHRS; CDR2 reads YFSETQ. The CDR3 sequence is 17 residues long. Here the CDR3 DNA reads TGCGCCGGCAGCTTGGGGGCCCTAGCGGGAACTGCAGATACGCAGTATTTT. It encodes CAGSLGALAGTADTQYF.

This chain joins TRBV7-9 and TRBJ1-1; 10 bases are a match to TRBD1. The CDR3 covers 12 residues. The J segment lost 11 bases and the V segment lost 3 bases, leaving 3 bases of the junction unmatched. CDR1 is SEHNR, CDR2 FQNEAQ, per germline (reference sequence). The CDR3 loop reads CASSFGTGDAFF. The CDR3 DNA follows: TGTGCCAGCAGCTTCGGGACAGGGGACGCTTTCTTT.

The CDR3 spells CSANGLARTDTQYF. The DNA of the CDR3 is TGCAGTGCTAACGGACTAGCGAGAACAGATACGCAGTATTTT. The chain carries TRBV20-1 and TRBJ2-3, with 9 bases fitting TRBD2. J gave up 3 bases and V 4 bases, and 5 bases lay outside the gene matches. Germline V CDR1 and CDR2: DFQATT, SNEGSKA (reference sequence). The CDR3 is made up of 14 amino acids.

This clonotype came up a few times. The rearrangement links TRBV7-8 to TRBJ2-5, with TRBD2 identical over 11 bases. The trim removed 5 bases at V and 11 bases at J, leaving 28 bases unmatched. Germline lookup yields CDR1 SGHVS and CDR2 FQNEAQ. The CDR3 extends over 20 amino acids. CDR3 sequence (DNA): TGTGCCAGCAGCCCACCATCCCCCCGCAAAATAGCGGGAGGGCCGAGTGAGCAGTACTTC. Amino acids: CASSPPSPRKIAGGPSEQYF.

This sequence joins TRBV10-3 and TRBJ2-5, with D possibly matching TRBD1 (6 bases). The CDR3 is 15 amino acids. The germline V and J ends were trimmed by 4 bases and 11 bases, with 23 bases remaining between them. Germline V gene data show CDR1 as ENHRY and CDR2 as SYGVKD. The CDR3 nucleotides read TGTGCCATCAGTGGGACGGGACATCTTAGGACAGAGCAGTACTTC. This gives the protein CAISGTGHLRTEQYF.

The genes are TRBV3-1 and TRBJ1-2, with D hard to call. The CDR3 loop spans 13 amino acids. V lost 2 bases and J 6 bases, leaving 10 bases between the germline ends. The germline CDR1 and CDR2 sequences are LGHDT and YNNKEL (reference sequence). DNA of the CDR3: TGTGCCAGCAGCCAAATTGGGGTGGATGGCTACACCTTC. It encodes CASSQIGVDGYTF. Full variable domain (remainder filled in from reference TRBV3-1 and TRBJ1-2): DTAVSQTPKYLVTQMGNDKSIKCEQNLGHDTMYWYKQDSKKFLKIMFSYNNKELIINETVPNRFSPKSPDKAHLNLHINSLELGDSAVYFCASSQIGVDGYTFGSGTRLTVV.

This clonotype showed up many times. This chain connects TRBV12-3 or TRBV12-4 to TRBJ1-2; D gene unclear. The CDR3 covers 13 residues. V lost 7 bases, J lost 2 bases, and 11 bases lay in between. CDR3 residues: CASKSVGNYGYTF. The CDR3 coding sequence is TGTGCCAGCAAGTCAGTAGGGAACTATGGCTACACCTTC.

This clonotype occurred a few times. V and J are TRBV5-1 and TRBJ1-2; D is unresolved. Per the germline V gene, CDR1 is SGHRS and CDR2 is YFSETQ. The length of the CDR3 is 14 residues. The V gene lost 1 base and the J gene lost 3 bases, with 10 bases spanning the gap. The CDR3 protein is CASSLNGMDYGYTF. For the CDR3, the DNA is TGCGCCAGCAGCTTGAACGGGATGGACTATGGCTACACCTTC.

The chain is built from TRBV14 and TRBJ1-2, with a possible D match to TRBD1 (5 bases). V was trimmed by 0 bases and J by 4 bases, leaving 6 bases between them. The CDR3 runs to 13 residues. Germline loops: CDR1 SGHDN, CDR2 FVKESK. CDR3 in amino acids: CASSQEGRYGYTF. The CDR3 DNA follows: TGTGCCAGCAGCCAAGAGGGACGCTATGGCTACACCTTC.

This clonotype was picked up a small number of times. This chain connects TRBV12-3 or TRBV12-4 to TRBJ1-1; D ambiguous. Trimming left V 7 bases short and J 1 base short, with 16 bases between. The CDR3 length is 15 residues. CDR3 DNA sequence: TGTGCCAGCAACAAGGCGGTCCGGGAGAACACTGAAGCTTTCTTT. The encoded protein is CASNKAVRENTEAFF.

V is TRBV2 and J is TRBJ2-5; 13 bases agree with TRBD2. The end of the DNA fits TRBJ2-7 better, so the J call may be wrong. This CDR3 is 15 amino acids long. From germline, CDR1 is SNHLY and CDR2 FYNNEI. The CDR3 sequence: CASGLAGVLGPEQYF. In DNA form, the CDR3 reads TGTGCCAGCGGACTAGCGGGAGTTTTGGGACCCGAGCAGTACTTC.

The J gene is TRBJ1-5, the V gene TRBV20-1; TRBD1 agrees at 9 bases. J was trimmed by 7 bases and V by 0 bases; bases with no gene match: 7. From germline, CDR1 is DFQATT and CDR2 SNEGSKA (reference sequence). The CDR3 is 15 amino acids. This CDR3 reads CSARDRDRARQPQHF. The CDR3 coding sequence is TGCAGTGCTAGAGACAGGGACAGGGCCAGGCAGCCCCAGCATTTT.

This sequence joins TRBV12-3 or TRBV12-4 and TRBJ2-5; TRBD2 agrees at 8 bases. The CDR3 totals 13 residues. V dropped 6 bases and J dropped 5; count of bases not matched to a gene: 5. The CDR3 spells CASRRSGDETQYF. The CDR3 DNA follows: TGTGCCAGCAGACGTAGCGGGGACGAGACCCAGTACTTC.

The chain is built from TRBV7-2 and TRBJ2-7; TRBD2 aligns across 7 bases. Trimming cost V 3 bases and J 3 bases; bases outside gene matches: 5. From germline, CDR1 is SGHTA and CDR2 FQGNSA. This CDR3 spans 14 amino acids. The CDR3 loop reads CASSFSSGRYEQYF. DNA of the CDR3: TGTGCCAGCAGCTTCAGTAGCGGGCGCTACGAGCAGTACTTC.

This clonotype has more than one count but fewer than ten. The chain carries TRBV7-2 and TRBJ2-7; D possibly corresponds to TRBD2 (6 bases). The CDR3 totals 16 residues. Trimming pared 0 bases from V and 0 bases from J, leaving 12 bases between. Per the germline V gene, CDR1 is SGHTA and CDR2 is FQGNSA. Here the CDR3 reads CASSLASTSFSYEQYF. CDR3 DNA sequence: TGTGCCAGCAGCTTAGCGTCGACTAGTTTCTCCTACGAGCAGTACTTC. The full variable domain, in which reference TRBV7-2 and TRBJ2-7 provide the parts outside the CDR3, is GAGVSQSPSNKVTEKGKDVELRCDPISGHTALYWYRQSLGQGLEFLIYFQGNSAPDKSGLPSDRFSAERTGGSVSTLTIQRTQQEDSAVYLCASSLASTSFSYEQYFGPGTRLTVT.

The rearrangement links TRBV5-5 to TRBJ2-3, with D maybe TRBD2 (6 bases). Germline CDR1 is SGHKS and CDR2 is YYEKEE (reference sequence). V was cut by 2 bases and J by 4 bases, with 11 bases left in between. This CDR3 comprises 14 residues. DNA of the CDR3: TGTGCCAGCAGCTTCTCTTCGGGGGCAGATACGCAGTATTTT. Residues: CASSFSSGADTQYF. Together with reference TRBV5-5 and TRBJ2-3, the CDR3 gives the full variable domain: DAGVTQSPTHLIKTRGQQVTLRCSPISGHKSVSWYQQVLGQGPQFIFQYYEKEERGRGNFPDRFSARQFPNYSSELNVNALLLGDSALYLCASSFSSGADTQYFGPGTRLTVL.

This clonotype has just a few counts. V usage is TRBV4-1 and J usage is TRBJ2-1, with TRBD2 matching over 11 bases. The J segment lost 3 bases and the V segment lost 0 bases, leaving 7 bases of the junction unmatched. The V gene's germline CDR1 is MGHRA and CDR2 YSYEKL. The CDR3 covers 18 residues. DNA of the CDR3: TGCGCCAGCAGCCAAGAAGTGATCCTAGCGGGGGGCTACAATGAGCAGTTCTTC. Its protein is CASSQEVILAGGYNEQFF.

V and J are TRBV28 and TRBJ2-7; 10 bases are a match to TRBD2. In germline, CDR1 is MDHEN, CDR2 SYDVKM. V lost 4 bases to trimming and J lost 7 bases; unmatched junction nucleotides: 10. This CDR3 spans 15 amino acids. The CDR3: CASSSSAGGYNEQYF. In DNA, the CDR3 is TGTGCCAGCAGTTCGTCAGCGGGAGGGTACAATGAGCAGTACTTC.

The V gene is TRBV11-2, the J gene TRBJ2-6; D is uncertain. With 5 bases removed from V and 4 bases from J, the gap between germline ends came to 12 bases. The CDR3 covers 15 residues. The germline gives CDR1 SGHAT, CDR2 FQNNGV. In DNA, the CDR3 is TGTGCCAGCAGCCCGGTCCCCGGGGGGGCCAACGTCCTGACTTTC. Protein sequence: CASSPVPGGANVLTF.

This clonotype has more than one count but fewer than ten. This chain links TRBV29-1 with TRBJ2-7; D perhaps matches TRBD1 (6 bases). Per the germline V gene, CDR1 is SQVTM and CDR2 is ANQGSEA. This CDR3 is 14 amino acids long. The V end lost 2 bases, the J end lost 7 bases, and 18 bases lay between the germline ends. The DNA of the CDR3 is TGCAGCGTTGAATCTGCCAGACAGGATGATGAGCAGTACTTC. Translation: CSVESARQDDEQYF.